This passage covers 20 T cell receptor beta chains from one sample sequenced in a study of blood T cell repertoires in COVID-19 (dated by TCRdb to 2018 to 2021). Receptor libraries were prepared by the immunoSEQ multiplex PCR assay. TCRdb obtained this table from immuneACCESS and retained in-frame rearrangements with V and J assigned. These tables miss some clones; where compared with another copy, unresolved V genes account for less than half of the shortfall, and the remainder is unexplained. The sample records 70,000 or so clones, around 86% of which are singletons. The ten most abundant clones make up roughly 28% of the sample. Material: peripheral blood. The receptors originated from a woman aged 80 or over with active or convalescent COVID-19.

The rearrangement joins TRBV10-2 to TRBJ1-2; the D gene is possibly TRBD1 (5 bases). Germline CDR1 is WSHSY and CDR2 is SAAADI. V lost 11 bases and J 6 bases, leaving 19 bases between the germline ends. The CDR3 sequence is 13 residues long. CDR3 coding DNA: TGCGCCTCAACCCCCCAGGGTTACCATGGCTACACCTTC. This encodes CASTPQGYHGYTF.

The V gene is TRBV6-2 or TRBV6-3, the J gene TRBJ1-5; TRBD1 matches 7 bases. Trimming removed 0 bases from V and 7 bases from J; junction bases left unmatched: 9. Germline V gives CDR1 MNHEY, CDR2 SVGEGT. This CDR3 spans 16 amino acids. The CDR3 region has the DNA TGTGCCAGCAGTTACTCGAGGGCAGGGGGTAGACAGCCCCAGCATTTT. Translating it yields CASSYSRAGGRQPQHF.

The J gene is TRBJ2-1, the V gene TRBV5-4; 12 bases fit TRBD2. The CDR3 is made up of 16 amino acids. CDR1 SGHNT and CDR2 YYREEE come from the germline V gene (reference sequence). V was pared by 7 bases and J by 14 bases, with 19 bases of the junction left unmatched. CDR3 in amino acids: CASGPIRTSGDLPEFF. CDR3 nucleotide sequence: TGTGCCAGCGGACCTATACGGACTAGCGGGGACCTCCCCGAGTTCTTC.

The chain carries TRBV7-6 and TRBJ2-3, with 7 bases matching TRBD2. CDR3 length equals 15 residues. Trimming removed 3 bases from V and 0 bases from J; junction bases left unmatched: 3. CDR1 and CDR2 from the germline V gene are SGHVS and FNYEAQ. The CDR3 is CASSLGGTSTDTQYF. As DNA, the CDR3 is TGTGCCAGCAGCTTGGGGGGGACTAGCACAGATACGCAGTATTTT. The complete variable domain, with remaining parts taken from reference TRBV7-6 and TRBJ2-3, reads GAGVSQSPRYKVTKRGQDVALRCDPISGHVSLYWYRQALGQGPEFLTYFNYEAQQDKSGLPNDRFSAERPEGSISTLTIQRTEQRDSAMYRCASSLGGTSTDTQYFGPGTRLTVL.

This chain joins TRBV15 and TRBJ2-7, with 10 positions matching TRBD2. This CDR3 is built from 18 residues. V lost 1 base to trimming and J lost 4 bases; unmatched junction nucleotides: 13. Per germline, CDR1 LNHNV and CDR2 YYDKDF (reference sequence). The CDR3 nucleotides read TGTGCCACCAGCAGAGGAGCGGGGGGGGCCGGGATACTGTACGAGCAGTACTTC. This gives the protein CATSRGAGGAGILYEQYF. Using reference TRBV15 and TRBJ2-7 for the parts outside the CDR3, the full variable domain is DAMVIQNPRYQVTQFGKPVTLSCSQTLNHNVMYWYQQKSSQAPKLLFHYYDKDFNNEADTPDNFQSRRPNTSFCFLDIRSPGLGDTAMYLCATSRGAGGAGILYEQYFGPGTRLTVT.

A few counts support this clone. The chain combines TRBV5-5 with TRBJ2-7; D is perhaps TRBD2 (5 bases). The germline V gene has CDR1 SGHKS and CDR2 YYEKEE (reference sequence). The CDR3 runs 15 residues. Trimming left V 4 bases short and J 4 bases short, with 18 bases between. In nucleotides, the CDR3 is TGTGCCAGCAGCGACTACAGTGGGAGCGCTTACGAGCAGTACTTC. This encodes CASSDYSGSAYEQYF.

DNA of the CDR3: TGTGCCAGCACTCCGTGGAGACAGTACTCTTTCTACTATGGCTACACCTTC. Its translation is CASTPWRQYSFYYGYTF. The chain couples TRBV27 to TRBJ1-2, with TRBD1 as a possible D gene (5 bases). The CDR3 has 17 residues. The V and J ends lost 7 bases and 3 bases respectively, with 24 bases between them. The germline gives CDR1 MNHEY, CDR2 SMNVEV (reference sequence).

The chain links TRBV27 to TRBJ2-1; 9 bases are shared with TRBD1. The CDR3 length is 14 residues. CDR1 is MNHEY, CDR2 SMNVEV, per germline (reference sequence). J lost 15 bases, V lost 6 bases, and 15 bases had no gene match. In nucleotides, the CDR3 is TGTGCCAGCAGGGGTGGGACAGGGATTCAAAAGTGGTTCTTC. This translates into CASRGGTGIQKWFF.

The rearrangement joins TRBV4-1 to TRBJ2-3; 11 nucleotides agree with TRBD2. This CDR3 is built from 19 residues. The V gene end was trimmed by 4 bases and the J gene end by 4 bases; junction bases not matched to a gene: 16. Germline CDR1 reads MGHRA; CDR2 reads YSYEKL. In DNA form, the CDR3 reads TGCGCCAGCAGCCCGTGGGGCTCGATGACTAGCGGGGCTGCAGATACGCAGTATTTT. Its translation: CASSPWGSMTSGAADTQYF.

The V gene is TRBV19, the J gene TRBJ1-1; D perhaps matches TRBD1 (5 bases). The CDR3 contains 14 residues. The ends were cut back, 1 base at V and 1 base at J, with 7 bases in the middle. Germline loops: CDR1 LNHDA, CDR2 SQIVND (reference sequence). The DNA for the CDR3 is TGTGCCAGTAGTATAGGACAGCCGAACACTGAAGCTTTCTTT. Its protein product is CASSIGQPNTEAFF.

The chain is built from TRBV5-5 and TRBJ1-2, with 8 bases identical to TRBD1. The germline V gene has CDR1 SGHKS and CDR2 YYEKEE (reference sequence). The CDR3 totals 16 residues. V lost 0 bases to trimming and J lost 6 bases; unmatched junction nucleotides: 10. The CDR3 sequence is CASSLDLQGGNNGYTF. The CDR3 DNA follows: TGTGCCAGCAGCTTGGATCTACAGGGGGGAAATAATGGCTACACCTTC.

The gene calls are TRBV7-8 and TRBJ1-4; D might be TRBD1 (5 bases). CDR1 and CDR2 from the germline V gene are SGHVS and FQNEAQ. Trimming took 4 bases from V and 7 from J, leaving 10 bases between them. The CDR3 is 13 amino acids. The CDR3 DNA reads as TGTGCCAGCAGCTCCAGACAGATTGAAAAACTGTTTTTT. It is translated as CASSSRQIEKLFF. Combining the CDR3 with reference TRBV7-8 and TRBJ1-4 gives the whole variable domain GAGVSQSPRYKVAKRGQDVALRCDPISGHVSLFWYQQALGQGPEFLTYFQNEAQLDKSGLPSDRFFAERPEGSVSTLKIQRTQQEDSAVYLCASSSRQIEKLFFGSGTQLSVL.

This sequence joins TRBV2 and TRBJ1-2, with D perhaps matching TRBD1 (6 bases). The CDR3 totals 13 residues. Germline loops: CDR1 SNHLY, CDR2 FYNNEI. Trimming left V 2 bases short and J 7 bases short, with 11 bases between. CDR3 amino acids: CASSEIRGGGYTF. For the CDR3, the DNA is TGTGCCAGCAGTGAAATTAGAGGGGGTGGCTACACCTTC.

This clone was recorded a few times. The chain uses TRBV14 and TRBJ2-3; D perhaps matches TRBD1 (6 bases). CDR1 SGHDN and CDR2 FVKESK come from the germline V gene. Trimming took 4 bases from V and 9 from J, leaving 17 bases between them. The CDR3 runs to 14 residues. This CDR3 is CASSLNLGALTQYF. CDR3 in DNA: TGTGCCAGCAGCCTCAACTTGGGGGCCCTCACGCAGTATTTT.

This sequence joins TRBV11-2 and TRBJ1-1; D is perhaps TRBD1 (6 bases). The ends were cut back, 2 bases at V and 0 bases at J, with 13 bases in the middle. The CDR3 length is 16 residues. The germline V gene encodes CDR1 SGHAT and CDR2 FQNNGV. The CDR3 spells CASSLSPGHLNTEAFF. CDR3 coding DNA: TGTGCCAGCAGCTTATCCCCGGGACACCTGAACACTGAAGCTTTCTTT.

This chain links TRBV2 with TRBJ1-2; TRBD1 might be the D (5 bases). CDR1 is SNHLY and CDR2 is FYNNEI in the germline V gene. This CDR3 comprises 15 residues. Trimming cost V 4 bases and J 4 bases, with 16 bases left between them. This chain's CDR3 is CASSVSATVTYGYTF. The CDR3 region has the DNA TGTGCCAGCAGTGTCAGTGCGACAGTTACCTATGGCTACACCTTC.

The gene calls are TRBV2 and TRBJ1-5; the D gene is possibly TRBD1 (6 bases). The CDR3 contains 15 residues. V lost 7 bases to trimming and J lost 0 bases, with 13 bases between them. Germline V gene data show CDR1 as SNHLY and CDR2 as FYNNEI. Here the CDR3 DNA reads TGTGCCAGCATCCCAGGACAGAATAGCAATCAGCCCCAGCATTTT. Its translation is CASIPGQNSNQPQHF.

The chain combines TRBV30 with TRBJ1-1; maybe TRBD1 (6 bases). The CDR3 has 15 residues. Trimming cost V 4 bases and J 1 base, with 16 bases left between them. Germline V gene sequence: CDR1 GTSNPN, CDR2 SVGIG (reference sequence). CDR3 region: CAWKGGQGQNTEAFF. CDR3 in DNA: TGTGCCTGGAAGGGGGGGCAGGGGCAGAACACTGAAGCTTTCTTT.

This clone was detected only a few times. The V call is TRBV12-5, the J call TRBJ2-1, with 8 bases matching TRBD1. The CDR3 totals 16 residues. Trimming cost V 1 base and J 4 bases; bases outside gene matches: 6. Germline V gene sequence: CDR1 LGHNT, CDR2 FRNRAP. The CDR3 coding sequence is TGTGCTAGTGGTTTGGGACAGGGGCTCCGATACAATGAGCAGTTCTTC. It is translated as CASGLGQGLRYNEQFF.

This chain joins TRBV4-3 and TRBJ2-5; 9 nucleotides agree with TRBD2. Germline trimming cut 0 bases from V and 9 bases from J; bases unmatched to any gene: 14. Looked up from germline, CDR1 is LGHNA and CDR2 is YSLEER. The CDR3 spans 17 residues. The CDR3, as DNA: TGCGCCAGCAGCCAAGACCTTAGCGGGGGTACTCCAGGGGCCCAGTACTTC. Protein product: CASSQDLSGGTPGAQYF.